The source of this T cell receptor beta chain is a study of blood T cell repertoires in COVID-19. Looking at the study overall: PBMCs, B-cell-depleted T cells, or T cells were the source of the cDNA or gDNA that made up the material.

The CDR3 length is 15 residues. V gave up 1 base and J gave up 5 bases; unmatched junction bases: 5. In germline, CDR1 is SGHAT, CDR2 FQNNGV. In the original analysis: Amplification of reference gene primers was used by the study to estimate nucleated cell counts. Clones were sequenced by immunoSEQ multiplex PCR, and TCRdb holds only the in-frame ones, with some missing. V, J and clone size were drawn from that table, and D and trimming were deduced from the DNA. The data show 200,000 to 250,000 clones, about four fifths seen once. This clone was seen once. The J gene is TRBJ2-5, the V gene TRBV11-2, with 9 bases identical to TRBD1. This TCR was recovered from an elderly woman with COVID-19, enrolled during active disease. Specimen: peripheral blood. The CDR3 loop reads CASSLAGTGFETQYF. The CDR3 DNA is TGTGCCAGCAGCTTAGCGGGGACAGGGTTCGAGACCCAGTACTTC.